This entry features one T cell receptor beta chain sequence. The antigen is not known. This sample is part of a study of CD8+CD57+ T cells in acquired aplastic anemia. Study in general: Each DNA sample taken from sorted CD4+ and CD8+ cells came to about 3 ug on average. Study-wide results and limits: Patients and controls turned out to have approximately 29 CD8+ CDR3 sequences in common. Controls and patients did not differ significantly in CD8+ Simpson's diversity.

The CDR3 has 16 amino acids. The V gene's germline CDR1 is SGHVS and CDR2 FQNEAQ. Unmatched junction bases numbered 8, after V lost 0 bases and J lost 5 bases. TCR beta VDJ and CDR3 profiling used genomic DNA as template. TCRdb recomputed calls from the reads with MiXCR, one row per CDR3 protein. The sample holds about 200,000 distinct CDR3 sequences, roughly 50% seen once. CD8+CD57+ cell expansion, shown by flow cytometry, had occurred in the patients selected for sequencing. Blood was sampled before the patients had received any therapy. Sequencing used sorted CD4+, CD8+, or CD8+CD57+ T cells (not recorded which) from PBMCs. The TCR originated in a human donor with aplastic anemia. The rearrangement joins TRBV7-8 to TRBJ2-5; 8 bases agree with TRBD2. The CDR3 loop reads CASSLAIGGADETQYF. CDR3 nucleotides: TGTGCCAGCAGCTTAGCGATCGGGGGGGCGGATGAGACCCAGTACTTC.